These 16 T cell receptor beta chains were all obtained from the same sample, sequenced in a study of cytomegalovirus exposure and HLA in healthy donors. Only in-frame clones appear in the TCRdb table, and some are missing; sequencing was by immunoSEQ multiplex PCR. The repertoire holds over 85,000 clones, 85% to 90% seen once, with more than 1.4% in the top ten. Sequences were obtained from PBMCs. The origin of the receptors is a woman aged 30 to 39 in good health and CMV-seropositive.

The V gene is TRBV30, the J gene TRBJ2-7; the D gene is possibly TRBD2 (6 bases). Germline assignment: CDR1 GTSNPN and CDR2 SVGIG (reference sequence). The CDR3 is made up of 13 amino acids. Trimming cost V 8 bases and J 6 bases, with 20 bases left between them. CDR3 in DNA: TGTGCCCTGACTGATGCGGGATCTCGCGAGCAGTACTTC. This sequence encodes CALTDAGSREQYF.

The V gene is TRBV7-2, the J gene TRBJ2-3; D remains unclear. The V end was cut by 5 bases, the J end by 4 bases, with 10 bases between. The CDR3 has 13 residues. CDR1 and CDR2 from the germline V gene are SGHTA and FQGNSA. This chain's CDR3 is CASSGLTPDTQYF. The CDR3 DNA follows: TGTGCCAGCAGCGGTTTGACTCCAGATACGCAGTATTTT.

This rearrangement joins TRBV28 to TRBJ2-7; perhaps TRBD1 as D (5 bases). The CDR3 totals 15 residues. Trimming cost V 3 bases and J 2 bases, with 14 bases left between them. Germline loops: CDR1 MDHEN, CDR2 SYDVKM. In nucleotides, the CDR3 is TGTGCCAGCAGTTTGCTTCAGGGTGGTGCCTACGAGCAGTACTTC. It codes for CASSLLQGGAYEQYF.

V usage is TRBV2 and J usage is TRBJ2-5, with 7 bases aligning to TRBD2. Germline V gene lookup returns CDR1 SNHLY and CDR2 FYNNEI. The V segment lost 6 bases and the J segment 0 bases; nucleotides outside the gene matches: 4. There are 14 residues in the CDR3. The CDR3 DNA is TGTGCCAGCAGGCACGGGACTAACCAAGAGACCCAGTACTTC. It is translated as CASRHGTNQETQYF. Variable domain in full (rest from reference TRBV2 and TRBJ2-5): EPEVTQTPSHQVTQMGQEVILRCVPISNHLYFYWYRQILGQKVEFLVSFYNNEISEKSEIFDDQFSVERPDGSNFTLKIRSTKLEDSAMYFCASRHGTNQETQYFGPGTRLLVL.

As regards this clone: The sample has other DNA sequences that encode this CDR3 too. This chain joins TRBV5-4 and TRBJ1-2, with 11 bases lining up with TRBD1. CDR1 and CDR2 from the germline V gene are SGHNT and YYREEE (reference sequence). J was trimmed by 4 bases and V by 0 bases; bases with no gene match: 2. This CDR3 spans 15 amino acids. The CDR3 loop is CASSLAGTGGYGYTF. The CDR3 DNA reads TGTGCCAGCAGCTTGGCCGGGACAGGGGGCTATGGCTACACCTTC.

The chain couples TRBV2 to TRBJ2-3, with 12 bases lining up with TRBD2. Germline trimming cut 3 bases from V and 0 bases from J; bases unmatched to any gene: 7. Germline V gives CDR1 SNHLY, CDR2 FYNNEI. CDR3 size: 18 residues. CDR3 nucleotide sequence: TGTGCCAGCAGTGAGAGACTAGCGGGAGATTTTAGCACAGATACGCAGTATTTT. It translates to CASSERLAGDFSTDTQYF. Supplemented by reference TRBV2 and TRBJ2-3, the full variable domain reads EPEVTQTPSHQVTQMGQEVILRCVPISNHLYFYWYRQILGQKVEFLVSFYNNEISEKSEIFDDQFSVERPDGSNFTLKIRSTKLEDSAMYFCASSERLAGDFSTDTQYFGPGTRLTVL.

V is TRBV11-2 and J is TRBJ1-6; 11 positions match TRBD1. The length of the CDR3 is 18 residues. Germline lookup yields CDR1 SGHAT and CDR2 FQNNGV. V lost 2 bases to trimming and J lost 0 bases; unmatched junction nucleotides: 3. The CDR3 reads CASSLFGTGGSYNSPLHF. In nucleotides, the CDR3 is TGTGCCAGCAGCTTATTCGGGACAGGGGGCTCCTATAATTCACCCCTCCACTTT. Complete variable domain (other parts from reference TRBV11-2 and TRBJ1-6): EAGVAQSPRYKIIEKRQSVAFWCNPISGHATLYWYQQILGQGPKLLIQFQNNGVVDDSQLPKDRFSAERLKGVDSTLKIQPAKLEDSAVYLCASSLFGTGGSYNSPLHFGNGTRLTVT.

CDR3 residues: CASTPLGGQGNGYTF. The DNA of the CDR3 is TGTGCCAGCACCCCATTGGGAGGACAGGGTAATGGCTACACCTTC. The chain couples TRBV27 to TRBJ1-2; the match to TRBD1 covers 8 bases. The CDR3 runs 15 residues. Germline CDR1 MNHEY, CDR2 SMNVEV (reference sequence). V was pared by 7 bases and J by 6 bases, with 13 bases of the junction left unmatched.

The chain recombines TRBV5-4 with TRBJ2-1; 13 bases line up with TRBD2. V lost 4 bases, J lost 10 bases, and 11 bases stayed unmatched. Germline V lookup: CDR1 SGHNT, CDR2 YYREEE (reference sequence). The CDR3 totals 16 residues. DNA for the CDR3: TGTGCCAGCAGCAGTCCGGGACTAGCGGGAAAATGGGAGCAGTTCTTC. Its protein is CASSSPGLAGKWEQFF. The complete variable domain, with remaining parts taken from reference TRBV5-4 and TRBJ2-1, reads ETGVTQSPTHLIKTRGQQVTLRCSSQSGHNTVSWYQQALGQGPQFIFQYYREEENGRGNFPPRFSGLQFPNYSSELNVNALELDDSALYLCASSSPGLAGKWEQFFGPGTRLTVL.

This clone was seen a single time. The V and J genes are TRBV19 and TRBJ2-5; unclear D gene. The CDR3 has 15 residues. CDR1 is LNHDA and CDR2 is SQIVND in the germline V gene (reference sequence). Trimming stripped 0 bases from V and 4 bases from J, with 12 bases between. This CDR3 reads CASSIDRSVTETQYF. The CDR3 DNA sequence: TGTGCCAGTAGTATAGACCGTTCGGTCACAGAGACCCAGTACTTC.

The chain links TRBV11-2 to TRBJ2-1, with 9 positions matching TRBD1. The V and J ends lost 5 bases and 4 bases, in that order; junction bases with no gene match: 9. The CDR3 runs to 16 residues. Per the germline V gene, CDR1 is SGHAT and CDR2 is FQNNGV. The CDR3 region has the DNA TGTGCCAGCAGCACCCTTCGGGACAGGGCTTACAATGAGCAGTTCTTC. This encodes CASSTLRDRAYNEQFF.

The rearrangement uses TRBV7-9 and TRBJ1-2; no reliable D call. Germline-derived CDR1 and CDR2 are SEHNR and FQNEAQ (reference sequence). V dropped 0 bases and J dropped 4 bases, with 6 bases sitting between them. The CDR3 runs 13 residues. In nucleotides, the CDR3 is TGTGCCAGCAGCTTAGCTCGCAGCTATGGCTACACCTTC. Translated, it gives CASSLARSYGYTF.

The J gene is TRBJ1-6, the V gene TRBV7-2; 7 bases are shared with TRBD1. V was clipped by 1 base and J by 4 bases; unmatched bases: 4. The germline V gene has CDR1 SGHTA and CDR2 FQGNSA. This CDR3 contains 16 residues. The CDR3 spells CASSLGTGVYNSPLHF. CDR3 in DNA: TGTGCCAGCAGCTTAGGTACAGGGGTTTATAATTCACCCCTCCACTTT.

The chain couples TRBV27 to TRBJ1-2; 9 nucleotides align to TRBD1. This CDR3 is built from 16 residues. V was clipped by 0 bases and J by 8 bases; unmatched bases: 10. Germline V gene lookup returns CDR1 MNHEY and CDR2 SMNVEV (reference sequence). Here the CDR3 reads CASSLSMTGGPRGYTF. CDR3 sequence (DNA): TGTGCCAGCAGTTTATCGATGACAGGGGGACCAAGGGGCTACACCTTC.

The chain recombines TRBV5-1 with TRBJ2-1, with 7 bases fitting TRBD1. The V segment lost 4 bases and the J segment 6 bases; nucleotides outside the gene matches: 7. The CDR3 sequence is 14 residues long. The V gene's germline CDR1 is SGHRS and CDR2 YFSETQ. CDR3 amino acids: CASSQGDSSNEQFF. For the CDR3, the DNA is TGCGCCAGCAGCCAGGGGGACAGCTCCAATGAGCAGTTCTTC.

The V call is TRBV5-1, the J call TRBJ1-3; 9 bases map to TRBD1. With V trimmed by 9 bases and J by 4 bases, 8 bases remained unmatched. This CDR3 has 14 residues. CDR1 is SGHRS, CDR2 YFSETQ, per germline. The DNA of the CDR3 is TGCGCCACCAAACAGGGGGCAGAAGGAAACACCATATATTTT. It encodes CATKQGAEGNTIYF.